These T cell receptor beta chains were read from a single sample in a study of shared clonotypes between healthy human individuals. Clones were sequenced by immunoSEQ multiplex PCR, and TCRdb holds only the in-frame ones, with some missing. The sample records millions of clones, 85% to 95% being singletons. Material for sequencing was naive CD4+ T cells sorted from blood. The origin of the receptors is a man aged 18 to 35 in good health. The CDR3 runs from the conserved cysteine through the conserved F or W. Fields, in order: D gene, V gene, clone size, J gene, CDR3 protein, CDR3 DNA. D genes are given only for firm matches. Clone size is shown for a subset of rows, as once, few, many or a class of expanded clone.

NA	TRBV5-6	NA	TRBJ1-1	CASSLGRGMNTEAFF	TGTGCCAGCAGCTTGGGAAGAGGGATGAACACTGAAGCTTTCTTT
NA	TRBV7-2	once	TRBJ2-5	CASSRWGGTQETQYF	TGTGCCAGCAGCCGGTGGGGCGGGACCCAAGAGACCCAGTACTTC
TRBD1	TRBV5-1	NA	TRBJ2-5	CASSKGTVQETQYF	TGCGCCAGCAGCAAAGGGACAGTCCAAGAGACCCAGTACTTC
NA	TRBV2	NA	TRBJ1-3	CASTSGASGNTIYF	TGTGCCAGCACCTCAGGGGCAAGTGGAAACACCATATATTTT
TRBD1	TRBV5-4	NA	TRBJ2-5	CASSSSGTEETQYF	TGTGCCAGCAGCTCCTCCGGGACAGAAGAGACCCAGTACTTC
NA	TRBV10-1	NA	TRBJ2-7	CASSESIWGSYEQYF	TGCGCCAGCAGTGAGTCGATTTGGGGCTCCTACGAGCAGTACTTC
NA	TRBV4-1	NA	TRBJ2-7	CASSAGGVSYEQYF	TGCGCCAGCAGCGCCGGGGGTGTGAGCTACGAGCAGTACTTC
TRBD2	TRBV7-2	NA	TRBJ2-5	CASSFISGTIQETQYF	TGTGCCAGCAGCTTCATTAGCGGGACAATACAAGAGACCCAGTACTTC
NA	TRBV18	NA	TRBJ2-2	CASSPPIGQNTGELFF	TGTGCCAGCTCACCACCGATTGGTCAGAACACCGGGGAGCTGTTTTTT
TRBD2	TRBV2	NA	TRBJ2-2	CASGPSGGPGELFF	TGTGCCAGCGGACCTAGCGGGGGACCCGGGGAGCTGTTTTTT
TRBD2	TRBV5-4	NA	TRBJ2-7	CASSREILAVISEQYF	TGTGCCAGCAGCCGAGAAATTCTAGCGGTTATCTCCGAGCAGTACTTC
NA	TRBV10-2	NA	TRBJ2-3	CASSVGSGNTDTQYF	TGCGCCAGCAGTGTTGGTAGCGGCAACACAGATACGCAGTATTTT
NA	TRBV29-1	NA	TRBJ1-1	CSVGNQGPNTEAFF	TGCAGCGTTGGGAACCAGGGACCGAACACTGAAGCTTTCTTT
NA	TRBV18	NA	TRBJ1-5	CASSSNLVSPQHF	TGTGCCAGCTCAAGCAACCTAGTGTCGCCCCAGCATTTT
NA	TRBV11-2	NA	TRBJ1-2	CASSKTTLNGYTF	TGTGCCAGCAGCAAGACGACACTTAATGGCTACACCTTC
NA	TRBV28	NA	TRBJ2-4	CASSLVGGIKNIQYF	TGTGCCAGCAGTTTAGTCGGCGGGATTAAAAACATTCAGTACTTC
TRBD1	TRBV6-6	NA	TRBJ1-2	CASRSGQNIYGYTF	TGTGCCAGCAGATCGGGACAGAATATCTATGGCTACACCTTC
NA	TRBV9	NA	TRBJ1-2	CASSVAGTGLGYTF	TGTGCCAGCAGCGTAGCTGGAACAGGGCTTGGCTACACCTTC
TRBD1	TRBV2	NA	TRBJ2-7	CASSERDSSYEQYF	TGTGCCAGCAGTGAAAGGGACAGCTCCTACGAGCAGTACTTC
TRBD1	TRBV30	NA	TRBJ1-5	CAWTRDSGQPQHF	TGTGCCTGGACCCGGGACAGTGGGCAGCCCCAGCATTTT
TRBD1	TRBV10-3	NA	TRBJ2-2	CAIRVGQGAVWDTGELFF	TGTGCCATCAGGGTAGGACAGGGGGCGGTCTGGGACACCGGGGAGCTGTTTTTT
NA	TRBV29-1	NA	TRBJ2-5	CSEQQGGGQETQYF	TGCAGCGAACAACAGGGCGGAGGACAAGAGACCCAGTACTTC
TRBD1	TRBV7-8	NA	TRBJ1-3	CASSFRTGSGGNTIYF	TGTGCCAGCAGCTTTCGGACAGGGTCGGGCGGAAACACCATATATTTT
NA	TRBV30	NA	TRBJ2-7	CAWSTGGDSYEQYF	TGTGCCTGGAGTACCGGGGGAGACTCCTACGAGCAGTACTTC
NA	TRBV6-1	NA	TRBJ1-3	CASSARTDQSSGNTIYF	TGTGCCAGCAGTGCCCGGACAGATCAAAGCTCTGGAAACACCATATATTTT
NA	TRBV6-5	NA	TRBJ1-2	CASSYSPNYGYTF	TGTGCCAGCAGTTACTCGCCTAACTATGGCTACACCTTC
NA	TRBV2	NA	TRBJ1-1	CASSRGFTEAFF	TGTGCCAGCAGTCGAGGGTTTACTGAAGCTTTCTTT
NA	TRBV21-1	few	TRBJ2-7	CASSKAPLVTLANF	TGTGCCAGCAGCAAAGCCCCTCTCGTGACGCTAGCAAACTTC
TRBD1	TRBV5-1	NA	TRBJ1-4	CASSIPTGTGNEKLFF	TGCGCCAGCAGCATACCTACCGGGACAGGGAATGAAAAACTGTTTTTT
NA	TRBV18	NA	TRBJ2-7	CASSPLGGYEQYF	TGTGCCAGCTCACCGTTGGGGGGCTACGAGCAGTACTTC
NA	TRBV6-5	NA	TRBJ1-6	CASTGNSPLHF	TGTGCCAGCACAGGGAATTCACCCCTCCACTTT
NA	TRBV5-4	NA	TRBJ2-7	CASNDLQGDEQYF	TGTGCCAGCAACGACTTACAGGGCGACGAGCAGTACTTC
NA	TRBV11-2	NA	TRBJ2-7	CASSSVYGYEQYF	TGTGCCAGCAGCTCCGTATACGGCTACGAGCAGTACTTC
NA	TRBV7-2	NA	TRBJ2-5	CASSLGGRQETQYF	TGTGCCAGCAGCTTAGGGGGCAGACAAGAGACCCAGTACTTC
TRBD2	TRBV2	NA	TRBJ2-1	CASLREGSHEQFF	TGTGCCAGCCTGCGGGAGGGTTCGCATGAGCAGTTCTTC
NA	TRBV11-3	once	TRBJ2-2	CASSPGNDLGTGELFF	TGTGCCAGCAGCCCGGGGAATGATTTAGGCACCGGGGAGCTGTTTTTT
TRBD2	TRBV30	NA	TRBJ2-2	CAWSPSGRTGELFF	TGTGCCTGGAGCCCTAGCGGGAGGACCGGGGAGCTGTTTTTT
NA	TRBV5-6	NA	TRBJ1-1	CASSFGGNTEAFF	TGTGCCAGCAGCTTCGGTGGGAACACTGAAGCTTTCTTT
TRBD2	TRBV9	NA	TRBJ2-3	CASSVLAGGPNTQYF	TGTGCCAGCAGCGTACTAGCGGGAGGGCCGAATACGCAGTATTTT
TRBD2	TRBV30	NA	TRBJ2-3	CACHPSGKGDTQYF	TGTGCCTGCCACCCTAGCGGAAAGGGGGATACGCAGTATTTT
TRBD2	TRBV5-1	once	TRBJ2-3	CASSWGLADGTDTQYF	TGCGCCAGCAGCTGGGGACTAGCGGATGGCACAGATACGCAGTATTTT
TRBD1	TRBV6-6	NA	TRBJ2-7	CASSSTGAEQYF	TGTGCCAGCAGTTCAACAGGGGCCGAGCAGTACTTC
NA	TRBV13	NA	TRBJ2-3	CASSPWTGTDTQYF	TGTGCCAGCAGCCCGTGGACGGGAACAGATACGCAGTATTTT
NA	TRBV5-4	NA	TRBJ2-5	CASSLGGQLQETQYF	TGTGCCAGCAGCTTAGGTGGACAGCTTCAAGAGACCCAGTACTTC
NA	TRBV9	once	TRBJ1-3	CASSVARQDSGNTIYF	TGTGCCAGCAGCGTAGCGAGACAAGACTCTGGAAACACCATATATTTT
NA	TRBV5-1	NA	TRBJ1-5	CASSPVGGDGNQPQHF	TGCGCCAGCAGCCCGGTAGGGGGGGATGGCAATCAGCCCCAGCATTTT
TRBD1	TRBV30	NA	TRBJ2-5	CAWGRQGETQYF	TGTGCCTGGGGCAGACAGGGAGAGACCCAGTACTTC
TRBD1	TRBV25-1	NA	TRBJ2-5	CASSLGDRLYF	TGTGCCAGCAGTCTAGGGGACAGGTTATACTTC
NA	TRBV2	NA	TRBJ2-2	CASSGDFKGAGELFF	TGTGCCAGCAGTGGGGACTTTAAGGGAGCCGGGGAGCTGTTTTTT
NA	TRBV5-1	NA	TRBJ1-3	CASSPASSGNTIYF	TGCGCCAGCAGCCCAGCATCCTCTGGAAACACCATATATTTT
NA	TRBV6-1	NA	TRBJ1-6	CASREDSPLHF	TGTGCCAGCAGGGAAGATTCACCCCTCCACTTT
NA	TRBV5-4	NA	TRBJ2-5	CASSLGRAETQYF	TGTGCCAGCAGCTTGGGGCGAGCTGAGACCCAGTACTTC
TRBD1	TRBV6-4	once	TRBJ2-1	CASSVRQGYYNEQFF	TGTGCCAGCAGTGTTCGACAGGGTTACTACAATGAGCAGTTCTTC
TRBD2	TRBV18	NA	TRBJ2-7	CASSPETSGYEQYF	TGTGCCAGCTCACCCGAGACTAGCGGATACGAGCAGTACTTC
NA	TRBV28	NA	TRBJ1-1	CATLGNVNTEAFF	TGTGCCACCCTAGGGAACGTGAACACTGAAGCTTTCTTT
NA	TRBV5-6	NA	TRBJ2-3	CASSSRLPSTDTQYF	TGTGCCAGCAGCTCCAGGCTCCCTAGCACAGATACGCAGTATTTT
NA	TRBV11-2	once	TRBJ2-7	CASSLRKGAYEQYF	TGTGCCAGCAGCTTAAGAAAGGGGGCCTACGAGCAGTACTTC
TRBD2	TRBV11-3	NA	TRBJ2-5	CASSSGTSGGLFQETQYF	TGTGCCAGCAGCTCAGGGACTAGCGGGGGGCTATTCCAAGAGACCCAGTACTTC
NA	TRBV5-1	NA	TRBJ2-3	CASSPDDTTDTQYF	TGCGCCAGCAGCCCAGACGATACCACAGATACGCAGTATTTT
NA	TRBV19	NA	TRBJ1-1	CASSTQWGTEAFF	TGTGCCAGTAGTACACAATGGGGCACTGAAGCTTTCTTT